The clone carrying this TCR beta chain was detected ten times or more. The antigen is undetermined. The sample is drawn from a study of T cells after yellow fever vaccination. The authors made TCR cDNA by 5'RACE template switching, adding a universal primer site and UMIs. In TCRdb, the 5' RACE reads were re-called with MiXCR into one record per CDR3 protein. Of hundreds of thousands of distinct CDR3 sequences listed, around 3.6% are singletons. V was cut by 5 bases and J by 5 bases, with 19 bases left in between. This CDR3 region has 15 residues. Study-level results: Bulk-population clonotypes that are abundant could appear as contaminants in FACS-sorted repertoires. Most primary-vaccination clones recurred post-booster (under 98% CD4, roughly 91% CD8). Of the clonotypes, a small share occurred in both CD4 and CD8 compartments.

V is TRBV12-3 or TRBV12-4 and J is TRBJ2-7; TRBD1 might be the D (5 bases). This clonotype originated in a man aged 18 to 35 who received the YFV17D yellow fever vaccine. Sequenced here: PBMCs, sampled on the day of the yellow fever booster vaccination. The CDR3 nucleotides read TGTGCCAGCAGTCTCGGGCAGGGAACTTTAGACGAGCAGTACTTC. It translates to CASSLGQGTLDEQYF.